This TCR beta chain was sequenced during a study of shared T cell receptors in the human thymus. Some clones are missing from TCRdb's copy, which holds only in-frame ones; the method was immunoSEQ multiplex PCR. The data show about 660,000 clones, more than 70% seen once. CDR3 size: 15 residues. Per germline, CDR1 SGDLS and CDR2 YYNGEE. The V end was cut by 5 bases, the J end by 0 bases, with 14 bases between. The same data also went into a second study, on human thymus T cells. That publication notes: Each of the donors was a healthy Finnish infant who was undergoing open corrective cardiac surgery for congenital heart defects. The thymus was resected at corrective cardiac surgery. There appeared to be biased usage of V and J genes in thymic and blood repertoires. What related research reported was that thymic repertoires overlapped highly among unrelated individuals.

This sequence was found in a boy in the first two years of life with a congenital heart defect. The sequenced sample was thymocytes. The V call is TRBV9, the J call TRBJ2-5; D not certain. As DNA, the CDR3 is TGTGCCAGCAGTCAAAGTTCGCGGAACCAAGAGACCCAGTACTTC. It yields the protein CASSQSSRNQETQYF.